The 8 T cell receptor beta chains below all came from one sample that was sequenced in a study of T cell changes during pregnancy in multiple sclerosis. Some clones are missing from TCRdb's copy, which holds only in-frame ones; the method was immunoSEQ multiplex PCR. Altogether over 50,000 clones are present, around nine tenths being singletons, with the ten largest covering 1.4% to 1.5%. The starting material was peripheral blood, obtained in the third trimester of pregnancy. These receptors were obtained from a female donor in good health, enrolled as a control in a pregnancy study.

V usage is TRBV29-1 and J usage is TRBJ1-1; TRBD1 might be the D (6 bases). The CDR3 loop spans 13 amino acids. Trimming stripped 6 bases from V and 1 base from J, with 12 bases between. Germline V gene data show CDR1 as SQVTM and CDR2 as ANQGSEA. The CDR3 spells CSVRTDGNTEAFF. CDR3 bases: TGCAGCGTGCGGACAGACGGGAACACTGAAGCTTTCTTT.

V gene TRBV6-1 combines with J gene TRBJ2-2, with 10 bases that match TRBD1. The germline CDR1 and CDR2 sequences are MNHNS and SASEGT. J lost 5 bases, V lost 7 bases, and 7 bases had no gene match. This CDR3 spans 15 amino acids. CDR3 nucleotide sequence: TGTGCCAGCAAGGACAGGGGGAGTGGAACCGGGGAGCTGTTTTTT. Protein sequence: CASKDRGSGTGELFF.

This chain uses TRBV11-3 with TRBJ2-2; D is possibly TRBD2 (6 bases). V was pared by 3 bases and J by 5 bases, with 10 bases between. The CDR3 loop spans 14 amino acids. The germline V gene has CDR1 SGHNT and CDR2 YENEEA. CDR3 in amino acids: CASSLTSGTGELFF. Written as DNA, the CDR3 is TGTGCCAGCAGCTTGACTAGTGGAACCGGGGAGCTGTTTTTT.

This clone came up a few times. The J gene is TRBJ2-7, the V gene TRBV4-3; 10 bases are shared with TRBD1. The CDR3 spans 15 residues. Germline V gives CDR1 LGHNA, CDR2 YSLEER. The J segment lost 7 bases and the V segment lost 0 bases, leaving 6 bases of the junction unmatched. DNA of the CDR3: TGCGCCAGCAGCCAAGAAGACAGGGGGCGAGAGGAGCAGTACTTC. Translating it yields CASSQEDRGREEQYF.

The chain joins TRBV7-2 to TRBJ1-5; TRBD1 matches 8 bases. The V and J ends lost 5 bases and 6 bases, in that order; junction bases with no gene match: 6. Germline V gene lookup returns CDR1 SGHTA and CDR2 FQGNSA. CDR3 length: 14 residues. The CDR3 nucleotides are TGTGCCAGCAGCCCCGGGACAGGAGGTCAGCCCCAGCATTTT. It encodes CASSPGTGGQPQHF.

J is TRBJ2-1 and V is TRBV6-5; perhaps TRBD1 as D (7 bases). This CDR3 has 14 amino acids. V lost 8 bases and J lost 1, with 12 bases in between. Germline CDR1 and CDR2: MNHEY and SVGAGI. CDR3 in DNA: TGTGCCAGCTCTCCAGGGGGGTCCTACAATGAGCAGTTCTTC. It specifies CASSPGGSYNEQFF.

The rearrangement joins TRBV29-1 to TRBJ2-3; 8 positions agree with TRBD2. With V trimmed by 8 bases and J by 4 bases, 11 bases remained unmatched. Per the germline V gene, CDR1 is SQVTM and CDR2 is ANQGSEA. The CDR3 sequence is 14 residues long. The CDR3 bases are TGCAGCATTTCAAGCGGACTAGCATCAGATACGCAGTATTTT. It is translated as CSISSGLASDTQYF.

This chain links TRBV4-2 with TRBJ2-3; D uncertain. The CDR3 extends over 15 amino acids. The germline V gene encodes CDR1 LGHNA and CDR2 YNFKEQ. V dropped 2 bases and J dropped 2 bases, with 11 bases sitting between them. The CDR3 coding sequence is TGTGCCAGCAGCCAACATCAGGAAAACACAGATACGCAGTATTTT. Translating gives CASSQHQENTDTQYF.